The 4 T cell receptor beta chains given below trace back to one sample, sequenced in a study of OX40 agonist ivuxolimab in advanced cancers. TCRdb keeps only in-frame clones here, not all; method: immunoSEQ multiplex PCR. The sample has 75,000 to 100,000 clones; 84% are singletons. The sample consisted of CD4+ or CD8+ T cells sorted from blood, taken in a trial of the OX40 agonist ivuxolimab. These receptors all come from an adult with an advanced solid tumor such as melanoma, head and neck, liver or kidney cancer.

The chain recombines TRBV6-6 with TRBJ1-4; the match to TRBD1 covers 8 bases. Germline V gene sequence: CDR1 MNHNY, CDR2 SVGAGI (reference sequence). The ends lost 2 bases at V and 8 bases at J; junction bases unmatched: 4. This CDR3 has 14 amino acids. The CDR3 loop is CASSYGTGREKLFF. As DNA, the CDR3 is TGTGCCAGCAGTTACGGGACAGGCCGGGAAAAACTGTTTTTT.

The rearrangement links TRBV4-2 to TRBJ1-2, with 8 bases lining up with TRBD1. V lost 0 bases, J lost 4 bases, and 7 bases stayed unmatched. The CDR3 totals 16 residues. Germline V gene sequence: CDR1 LGHNA, CDR2 YNFKEQ. Here the CDR3 DNA reads TGTGCCAGCAGCCAAGATTTAACAGGACAGGGCTATGGCTACACCTTC. Translating gives CASSQDLTGQGYGYTF.

The V and J genes are TRBV9 and TRBJ1-3, with D uncertain. This CDR3 region has 14 residues. Trimming left V 1 base short and J 5 bases short, with 10 bases between. In germline, CDR1 is SGDLS, CDR2 YYNGEE. CDR3 sequence reads: CASSVTQERNTIYF. Written as DNA, the CDR3 is TGTGCCAGCAGCGTAACTCAGGAGCGAAACACCATATATTTT.

DNA for the CDR3: TGTGCCAGCAGTTTAGGCGCCAGGGACGAGCAGTACTTC. This sequence encodes CASSLGARDEQYF. The rearrangement uses TRBV27 and TRBJ2-7; the D gene is possibly TRBD1 (5 bases). V lost 2 bases to trimming and J lost 5 bases, with 10 bases between them. Germline values: CDR1 MNHEY, CDR2 SMNVEV (reference sequence). This CDR3 has 13 amino acids.